What follows is one T cell receptor (beta chain) and its context. This CDR3 has 15 amino acids. The V end lost 1 base, the J end lost 1 base, and 10 bases lay between the germline ends. From germline, CDR1 is LNHDA and CDR2 SQIVND (reference sequence). In the authors' workflow: Reference gene primer amplification yielded estimated nucleated cell counts. Profiled with immunoSEQ multiplex PCR; TCRdb holds only in-frame clones, not every one. V and J calls and clone size are copied from that table; D and trimming were computed from the DNA. The data show about 230,000 clones, around nine tenths seen once. The data are from a study of blood T cell repertoires in COVID-19. Study-level background: Samples of COVID-19 (acute and convalescent) were obtained from the United States, Italy and Spain.

Individuals aged roughly 18 to 95 years were recruited from approximately 24 US areas. Each participant's cohort was designated according to participant-reported clinical history. This clonotype was obtained from a woman between 25 and 40 years old with acute COVID-19. The V gene is TRBV19, the J gene TRBJ2-5, with D perhaps TRBD2 (6 bases). The sequenced sample consisted of PBMCs or T cells enriched from blood (not recorded which). CDR3 coding DNA: TGTGCCAGTAGTATAGGTCGGGGACTCCAAGAGACCCAGTACTTC. This codes for CASSIGRGLQETQYF.